Each of the 27 T cell receptor beta chains below was sequenced from the same sample in a study of blood T cell repertoires in COVID-19. The repertoire was sequenced with immunoSEQ multiplex PCR; TCRdb's copy has only in-frame clones and lacks some. This table has about 320,000 clones, 70% to 90% appearing once. The sequenced material came from PBMCs or T cells enriched from blood (not recorded which). All receptors derive from a woman aged 25-40 years who had recovered from COVID-19.

This clone came up a few times. This sequence joins TRBV5-1 and TRBJ2-2; TRBD1 agrees at 8 bases. Germline V CDR1 and CDR2: SGHRS, YFSETQ. The CDR3 has 15 amino acids. Trimming removed 3 bases from V and 3 bases from J; junction bases left unmatched: 4. The CDR3 coding sequence is TGCGCCAGCAGCTCCGTACAGGGGGACACCGGGGAGCTGTTTTTT. This translates into CASSSVQGDTGELFF.

In its sample, this clone was seen a few times. The genes are TRBV9 and TRBJ1-2, with TRBD1 identical over 10 bases. Germline V gene lookup returns CDR1 SGDLS and CDR2 YYNGEE. J lost 3 bases, V lost 3 bases, and 5 bases had no gene match. This CDR3 region has 15 residues. The CDR3 loop reads CASSEGTGVYYGYTF. DNA for the CDR3: TGTGCCAGCAGCGAGGGGACAGGGGTATACTATGGCTACACCTTC.

The chain carries TRBV27 and TRBJ2-1; 10 bases are a match to TRBD2. The CDR3 runs to 15 residues. In germline, CDR1 is MNHEY, CDR2 SMNVEV (reference sequence). V lost 2 bases, J lost 4 bases, and 2 bases stayed unmatched. The CDR3 reads CASSLDSGGYNEQFF. In DNA form, the CDR3 reads TGTGCCAGCAGTTTAGATAGCGGGGGGTACAATGAGCAGTTCTTC.

V usage is TRBV7-2 and J usage is TRBJ1-1; perhaps TRBD1 as D (6 bases). The germline CDR1 and CDR2 sequences are SGHTA and FQGNSA. V was pared by 7 bases and J by 4 bases, with 19 bases between. The CDR3 extends over 15 amino acids. DNA of the CDR3: TGTGCCAGCACCCCCGGCGGCAGAGGGGGCACTGAAGCTTTCTTT. Amino acids: CASTPGGRGGTEAFF.

This chain uses TRBV5-6 with TRBJ1-4, with TRBD1 identical over 7 bases. J lost 8 bases, V lost 2 bases, and 3 bases had no gene match. This CDR3 is built from 13 residues. In germline, CDR1 is SGHDT, CDR2 YYEEEE. The CDR3 is CASSFTGVEKLFF. The CDR3 nucleotides are TGTGCCAGCAGCTTTACAGGGGTCGAAAAACTGTTTTTT. The whole variable domain, remainder taken from reference TRBV5-6 and TRBJ1-4, is DAGVTQSPTHLIKTRGQQVTLRCSPKSGHDTVSWYQQALGQGPQFIFQYYEEEERQRGNFPDRFSGHQFPNYSSELNVNALLLGDSALYLCASSFTGVEKLFFGSGTQLSVL.

The V and J genes are TRBV5-4 and TRBJ1-6; 7 positions match TRBD1. The CDR3 has 14 residues. J gave up 7 bases and V 5 bases, and 6 bases lay outside the gene matches. The germline gives CDR1 SGHNT, CDR2 YYREEE (reference sequence). Here the CDR3 DNA reads TGTGCCAGCAGTTACGACAGGGACAATTCACCCCTCCACTTT. Its protein product is CASSYDRDNSPLHF.

V is TRBV7-8 and J is TRBJ1-2, with a weak D call TRBD1 (5 bases). The CDR3 extends over 13 amino acids. The germline V and J ends were trimmed by 3 bases and 6 bases, with 11 bases remaining between them. From germline, CDR1 is SGHVS and CDR2 FQNEAQ. The CDR3 DNA is TGTGCCAGCAGCTTGGGGGGGGTTAATGGCTACACCTTC. Residues: CASSLGGVNGYTF.

The chain uses TRBV7-8 and TRBJ2-5; 8 bases map to TRBD1. The germline CDR1 and CDR2 sequences are SGHVS and FQNEAQ. This CDR3 is built from 16 residues. CDR3 nucleotides: TGTGGGAGTCAACTCCGCGGGACAGGTTTTCAAGAGACCCAGTACTTC. Translating gives CGSQLRGTGFQETQYF.

This sequence joins TRBV6-2 or TRBV6-3 and TRBJ1-2, with a tentative D call TRBD1 (5 bases). This CDR3 has 15 amino acids. Trimming took off 0 bases at V and 3 bases at J, with 11 bases between the two ends. The germline V gene encodes CDR1 MNHEY and CDR2 SVGEGT. For the CDR3, the DNA is TGTGCCAGCAGTTACTCTGGGGGACTTGACTATGGCTACACCTTC. It is translated as CASSYSGGLDYGYTF.

V is TRBV6-5 and J is TRBJ1-4; perhaps TRBD1 as D (6 bases). CDR1 is MNHEY and CDR2 is SVGAGI in the germline V gene. V dropped 2 bases and J dropped 3 bases, with 10 bases sitting between them. CDR3 length: 15 amino acids. The CDR3 sequence: CASSYQGLPNEKLFF. Here the CDR3 DNA reads TGTGCCAGCAGTTACCAGGGGTTACCTAATGAAAAACTGTTTTTT.

The chain links TRBV29-1 to TRBJ2-3; TRBD2 agrees at 12 bases. This CDR3 spans 16 amino acids. Germline V lookup: CDR1 SQVTM, CDR2 ANQGSEA. With V trimmed by 3 bases and J by 6 bases, 10 bases remained unmatched. Here the CDR3 reads CSVDPLAGGLVDTQYF. The CDR3 coding sequence is TGCAGCGTTGACCCCCTAGCGGGGGGGCTGGTTGATACGCAGTATTTT.

CDR3 sequence reads: CASSYSAGGGYTF. As DNA, the CDR3 is TGTGCCAGCAGTTACTCTGCGGGTGGTGGCTACACCTTC. The chain is built from TRBV6-5 and TRBJ1-2; D uncertain. Germline CDR1 MNHEY, CDR2 SVGAGI. V was cut by 0 bases and J by 7 bases, with 9 bases left in between. There are 13 residues in the CDR3.

This rearrangement joins TRBV19 to TRBJ1-2; 8 nucleotides match TRBD1. The germline CDR1 and CDR2 sequences are LNHDA and SQIVND (reference sequence). J gave up 5 bases and V 5 bases, and 16 bases lay outside the gene matches. The CDR3 is 17 residues long. The CDR3 DNA sequence: TGTGCCAGTAGTTCGCCGGGACAGGCGGAGGGGAGGTATGGCTACACCTTC. Protein: CASSSPGQAEGRYGYTF.

The DNA for the CDR3 is TGTGCCAGCATGGACGGGGATAACTATGGCTACACCTTC. Translating gives CASMDGDNYGYTF. This chain connects TRBV2 to TRBJ1-2, with D uncertain. Trimming removed 7 bases from V and 1 base from J, with 10 bases in between. Germline V CDR1 and CDR2: SNHLY, FYNNEI. CDR3 length equals 13 residues.

The chain recombines TRBV6-5 with TRBJ1-4; D is perhaps TRBD1 (6 bases). Germline-derived CDR1 and CDR2 are MNHEY and SVGAGI. The CDR3 loop spans 13 amino acids. V lost 8 bases, J lost 3 bases, and 10 bases lay in between. The CDR3 DNA is TGTGCCAGCGCCAGGGGTCCTAATGAAAAACTGTTTTTT. Translated: CASARGPNEKLFF.

The chain couples TRBV7-8 to TRBJ2-5, with 9 nucleotides matching TRBD2. Trimming cost V 5 bases and J 4 bases; bases outside gene matches: 8. Germline V gives CDR1 SGHVS, CDR2 FQNEAQ. This CDR3 region has 15 residues. In DNA, the CDR3 is TGTGCCAGCAGCACTGTAGCGGGGGTGGGAGAGACCCAGTACTTC. It yields the protein CASSTVAGVGETQYF.

This clone has just a few counts. The rearrangement links TRBV6-1 to TRBJ1-2; D may be TRBD1 (6 bases). This CDR3 has 16 amino acids. Germline CDR1 MNHNS, CDR2 SASEGT. The V end lost 0 bases, the J end lost 2 bases, and 13 bases lay between the germline ends. The CDR3 protein is CASSEAADSLNYGYTF. CDR3 in DNA: TGTGCCAGCAGTGAAGCCGCGGACAGCCTCAACTATGGCTACACCTTC.

The rearrangement links TRBV5-4 to TRBJ1-2; 7 bases agree with TRBD1. The junction had 4 bases not matched to a gene; V was cut back by 0 bases and J by 8 bases. The CDR3 has 13 amino acids. Germline V gene lookup returns CDR1 SGHNT and CDR2 YYREEE (reference sequence). The DNA of the CDR3 is TGTGCCAGCAGCTTGGACAGGGGCGGGGGCTACACCTTC. Amino acids: CASSLDRGGGYTF.

The chain employs TRBV3-1 (or the pseudogene TRBV3-2) and TRBJ1-6; TRBD1 matches 10 bases. Losses at the gene ends were 0 bases for V and 8 bases for J; bases not matched to a gene: 4. In germline, CDR1 is LGHDT, CDR2 YNNKEL (reference sequence). The length of the CDR3 is 16 residues. The CDR3 loop is CASSQDGGTGDSPLHF. CDR3 in DNA: TGTGCCAGCAGCCAAGATGGAGGGACAGGGGATTCACCCCTCCACTTT.

The chain recombines TRBV2 with TRBJ2-2; D uncertain. There are 14 residues in the CDR3. Germline V gives CDR1 SNHLY, CDR2 FYNNEI. Trimming left V 4 bases short and J 0 bases short, with 6 bases between. The CDR3, as DNA: TGTGCCAGCAGTGTTAGTTCGAACACCGGGGAGCTGTTTTTT. As protein: CASSVSSNTGELFF.

The chain employs TRBV30 and TRBJ1-5; D uncertain. Per the germline V gene, CDR1 is GTSNPN and CDR2 is SVGIG (reference sequence). Between the trimmed V and J ends, which lost 1 base and 1 base, there was a span of 5 bases. The CDR3 spans 13 residues. In DNA, the CDR3 is TGTGCCTGGAGTGATCAGAGCAATCAGCCCCAGCATTTT. Protein product: CAWSDQSNQPQHF.

The gene calls are TRBV5-1 and TRBJ2-1; 8 bases match TRBD1. Looked up from germline, CDR1 is SGHRS and CDR2 is YFSETQ. The J segment lost 2 bases and the V segment lost 3 bases, leaving 4 bases of the junction unmatched. This CDR3 has 15 residues. The CDR3 sequence: CASSSMDRAYNEQFF. Written as DNA, the CDR3 is TGCGCCAGCAGCTCTATGGACAGGGCCTACAATGAGCAGTTCTTC.

This rearrangement joins TRBV5-1 to TRBJ1-1; 7 nucleotides match TRBD1. The V gene's germline CDR1 is SGHRS and CDR2 YFSETQ. The CDR3 contains 14 residues. Trimming at V came to 5 bases and at J to 1 base, leaving 5 bases not matched to a gene. The CDR3 DNA reads TGCGCCAGCAGTAGAGGGGGCGGGAACACTGAAGCTTTCTTT. Amino acids: CASSRGGGNTEAFF.

This rearrangement joins TRBV5-1 to TRBJ1-4; 10 positions agree with TRBD1. The CDR3 is made up of 15 amino acids. CDR1 and CDR2 from the germline V gene are SGHRS and YFSETQ. Losses at the gene ends were 3 bases for V and 7 bases for J; bases not matched to a gene: 6. Here the CDR3 DNA reads TGCGCCAGCAGCTCGGGACAGGGGTTTGGTGAAAAACTGTTTTTT. It translates to CASSSGQGFGEKLFF.

This chain joins TRBV18 and TRBJ2-1, with 9 bases fitting TRBD1. This CDR3 region has 14 residues. V dropped 3 bases and J dropped 7; count of bases not matched to a gene: 4. The germline V gene has CDR1 KGHSH and CDR2 LQKENI. CDR3 nucleotides: TGTGCCAGCTCACCTTTACAGGGGGCAAATGAGCAGTTCTTC. Translating gives CASSPLQGANEQFF.

This chain uses TRBV6-5 with TRBJ1-6, with a tentative D call TRBD1 (5 bases). Germline V gene data show CDR1 as MNHEY and CDR2 as SVGAGI. V lost 6 bases and J lost 6, with 12 bases in between. CDR3 size: 14 residues. The CDR3 loop reads CASRGGTANSPLHF. In DNA, the CDR3 is TGTGCCAGCAGGGGGGGGACCGCTAATTCACCCCTCCACTTT.

The rearrangement uses TRBV6-5 and TRBJ2-7, with a possible D match to TRBD1 (6 bases). Trimming took off 0 bases at V and 1 base at J, with 13 bases between the two ends. The germline gives CDR1 MNHEY, CDR2 SVGAGI. The CDR3 has 16 residues. CDR3 in amino acids: CASSYSSGAGSYEQYF. CDR3 DNA sequence: TGTGCCAGCAGTTACTCCTCAGGGGCAGGTTCCTACGAGCAGTACTTC.